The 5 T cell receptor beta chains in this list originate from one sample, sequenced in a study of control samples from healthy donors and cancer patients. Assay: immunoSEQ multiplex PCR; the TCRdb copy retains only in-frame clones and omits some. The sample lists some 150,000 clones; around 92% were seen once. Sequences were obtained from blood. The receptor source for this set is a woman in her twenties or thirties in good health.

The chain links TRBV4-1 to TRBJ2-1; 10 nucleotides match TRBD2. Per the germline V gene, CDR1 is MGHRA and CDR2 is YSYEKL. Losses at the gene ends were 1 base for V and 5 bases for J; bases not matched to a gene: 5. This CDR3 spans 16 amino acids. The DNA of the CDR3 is TGCGCCAGCAGCCAAGTAGGGCTAGCGGGGGACAATGAGCAGTTCTTC. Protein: CASSQVGLAGDNEQFF.

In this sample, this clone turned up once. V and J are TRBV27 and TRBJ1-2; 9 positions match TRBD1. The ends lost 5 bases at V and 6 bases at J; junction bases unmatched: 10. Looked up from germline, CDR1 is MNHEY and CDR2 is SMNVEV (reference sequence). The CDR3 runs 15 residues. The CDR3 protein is CASSPNRDRVDGYTF. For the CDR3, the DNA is TGTGCCAGCAGTCCCAACCGGGACAGGGTAGATGGCTACACCTTC.

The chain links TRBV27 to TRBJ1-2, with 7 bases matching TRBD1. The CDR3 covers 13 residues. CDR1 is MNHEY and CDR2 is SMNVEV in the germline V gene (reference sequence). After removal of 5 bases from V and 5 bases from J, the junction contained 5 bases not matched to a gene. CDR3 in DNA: TGTGCCAGCAGTACCCAGGGGGTTTATGGCTACACCTTC. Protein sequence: CASSTQGVYGYTF.

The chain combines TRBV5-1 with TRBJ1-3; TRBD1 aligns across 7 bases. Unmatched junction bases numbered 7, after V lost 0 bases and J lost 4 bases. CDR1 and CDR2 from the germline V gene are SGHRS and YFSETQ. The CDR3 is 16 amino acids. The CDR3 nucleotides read TGCGCCAGCAGCTTGGTGTGGCAGGGGGTAGGAAACACCATATATTTT. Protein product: CASSLVWQGVGNTIYF.

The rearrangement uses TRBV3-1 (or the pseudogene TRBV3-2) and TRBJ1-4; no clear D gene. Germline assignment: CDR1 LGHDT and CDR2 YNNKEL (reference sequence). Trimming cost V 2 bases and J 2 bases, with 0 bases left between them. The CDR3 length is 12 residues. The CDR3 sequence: CASSQTNEKLFF. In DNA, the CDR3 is TGTGCCAGCAGCCAAACTAATGAAAAACTGTTTTTT.